This TCR beta chain was retrieved from a study of T cell responses to AZD1222 COVID-19 vaccine. Regarding this clone: Antigen: not known.

The study's findings and limits: Repertoire samples came only from after the peak T cell response.

CDR3 length equals 16 residues. The V segment lost 0 bases and the J segment 3 bases; nucleotides outside the gene matches: 5. Germline CDR1 reads SGHVS; CDR2 reads FNYEAQ. TCRdb keeps only in-frame clones here, not all; method: immunoSEQ multiplex PCR. The repertoire includes about 130,000 clones, 90% of them detected once, and about 7% sits in the top ten. This clonotype originated in an adult in good health. The V call is TRBV7-6, the J call TRBJ1-1; 9 bases align to TRBD1. Material: peripheral blood, obtained on day 0 of AZD1222 vaccination. The CDR3 DNA reads as TGTGCCAGCAGCTTAGCGGGACAGGGTAAGGACACTGAAGCTTTCTTT. Translating gives CASSLAGQGKDTEAFF.